The TCR beta chain under discussion was sequenced for a study of naive and memory T cell subsets. A word on this clonotype: What it recognizes is unknown.

The study's findings and limits: A few larger clonotypes appeared in naive repertoires, especially CD8, possibly memory cells re-expressing CD45RA.

The beta constant-region primer was an equimolar mix of two oligonucleotides covering TRBC1 and TRBC2. The ligated cDNA underwent four PCR rounds using SP2 and nested alpha and beta constant-region primers. TCRdb called the UMI-ligation and nested PCR reads again in MiXCR, with one record for every CDR3 protein. The sample has 130,000 to 150,000 distinct CDR3 sequences, 22% seen once; the top ten hold 0.1% to 0.11%. CDR1 and CDR2 (germline): SGHTA, FQGNSA. V lost 5 bases to trimming and J lost 4 bases; unmatched junction nucleotides: 6. The CDR3 has 14 amino acids. This sequence originates from a human donor in good health. Sequences were obtained from naive CD4+ T cells from blood. This chain connects TRBV7-2 to TRBJ2-7; 9 bases map to TRBD1. In nucleotides, the CDR3 is TGTGCCAGCAGCAACAACAGGGGGCGATACGAGCAGTACTTC. It specifies CASSNNRGRYEQYF.